A selection of T cell receptor beta chains follows, all from one sample in a study of response to subunit inactivated influenza vaccine. In TCRdb, the RT-PCR reads were re-called with MiXCR into one record per CDR3 protein. This table holds a few hundred thousand distinct CDR3 sequences, around 15% found once. Specimen: PBMCs from blood, collected 11 to 12 days after vaccination. The receptors stem from a man aged 50 or older who received an inactivated influenza vaccine. The CDR3 runs from the conserved cysteine through the conserved F or W.

v_gene	j_gene	CDR3aa
TRBV7-9	TRBJ1-5	CASSRDRGWDNQPQHF
TRBV7-9	TRBJ2-3	CASSLVWGSTDTQYF
TRBV19	TRBJ2-1	CASSPGTSRVNEQFF
TRBV12-3/TRBV12-4	TRBJ1-2	CASSLWQGGDGYTF
TRBV12-3/TRBV12-4	TRBJ1-4	CASSFTGGGKLFF
TRBV14	TRBJ2-1	CATSVGRHNEQFF
TRBV20-1	TRBJ1-5	CSARDINQPQHF
TRBV20-1	TRBJ2-1	CSARVSGGYNEQFF
TRBV29-1	TRBJ2-7	CSAADGTAYEQYF
TRBV28	TRBJ2-5	CASSLVGLGQETQYF
TRBV6-1	TRBJ2-2	CASRPPGTGYTGELFF
TRBV28	TRBJ2-3	CASSLRGAGTDTQYF
TRBV21-1	TRBJ2-7	CASSKGRRSYEQYF
TRBV19	TRBJ1-5	CASSFVAGPKVNQPQHF
TRBV6-5	TRBJ2-3	CASSYLGGLTDTQYF
TRBV18	TRBJ2-3	CASSPRRSGGALGTDTQYF
TRBV7-2	TRBJ1-1	CASSLGRVMNTEAFF